Included here is one T cell receptor beta chain sequence, with context. The CDR3 spans 14 residues. Between the trimmed V and J ends, which lost 0 bases and 7 bases, there was a span of 9 bases. Per the germline V gene, CDR1 is KGHDR and CDR2 is SFDVKD. The data derive from a study of blood T cell repertoires in COVID-19. Libraries were prepared by immunoSEQ multiplex PCR; TCRdb keeps only in-frame clonotypes and omits some of them. Among 150,000 to 200,000 clones listed, around four fifths were seen once. The sequence came from a human donor in a cohort sampled during active COVID-19. Material for sequencing was peripheral blood. The rearrangement uses TRBV24-1 and TRBJ1-5; D ambiguous. The CDR3 DNA follows: TGTGCCACCAGTGATTTGCGCGGGAACCAGCCCCAGCATTTT. Its translation: CATSDLRGNQPQHF.